The source of this TCR beta chain is a study of pediatric ulcerative colitis (dated by TCRdb to the late 2010s). General notes on the study: Nine or ten newly diagnosed, treatment-naive pediatric ulcerative colitis patients and a few non-IBD control children each provided paired blood and rectal samples. Paper-wide results and their limitations: Only a handful of individuals were included in the healthy control group, which was small. Two rectal CDR3 clonotypes were present in all ulcerative colitis patients and in none of the controls. Significantly higher autologous blood-rectal clonal overlap was found in ulcerative colitis patients than in controls, which suggested increased T cell trafficking to inflamed tissue. For technical reasons, the blood samples of a couple of patients yielded substantially fewer templates, so those samples were excluded from the blood-rectal overlap analysis. Because repertoires came from total lymphocyte DNA, patterns in rare subsets such as regulatory T cells may not be reflected. Controls, mild-moderate and acute severe colitis patients were separated by rectal repertoire features, and reduced rectal diversity due to clonal expansions was observed in acute severe colitis.

The control children had a colonoscopy because IBD was suspected, but their endoscopy was normal both macroscopically and histologically, and none were diagnosed with IBD within the following year. Blood was sampled at the time of the colonoscopy. The Wizard kit (Promega) was used to extract genomic DNA from the blood and intestinal samples. The germline V gene yields SGHTA for CDR1 and FQGNSA for CDR2. V and J lose 1 base and 2 bases, and a span of 13 bases separates them. The CDR3 numbers 16 residues from cysteine through phenylalanine. The entry retains the CDR3 DNA only, 48 bases that are in frame from base 1. As to this clone: It has no known antigen specificity. No quality values exist for individual bases; no much larger clone is one base distant.

Through the immunoSEQ TRB Survey service, multiplex V and J primers were used to amplify rearranged CDR3 beta regions from genomic DNA. To keep sequencing depth the same across samples, survey-level depth of up to 500,000 reads per sample was applied. The libraries were purified, combined into pools and sequenced with Illumina technology. The original pipeline was this. immunoSEQ online tools were used for productive clonality, sample overlap, pairwise scatters, CDR3 beta length, V/D/J gene usage and productiveness. Calculated diversity was defined as the number of unique rearrangements divided by total templates times 100, and Shannon and Simpson indices were additionally computed. Z-score normalized data were analyzed by principal component analysis with the R prcomp function and the ggbiplot package. Morisita's index was used to quantify the clonal overlap between blood and rectum within each subject. TCRdb re-hosts the immuneACCESS table, in-frame sequences only. Its copies lack some clones; in the studies checked, an unresolved V gene accounts for under half of them, and the cause for the rest is not known. From that table come the V and J calls and clone size; the DNA was used to work out D and trimming. Here the sample has roughly 54,000 clones; about 89% occur a single time. The ten largest clones add up to over 1.3% of the sample.

The source is a boy aged 10-17 years who was a control in a study of pediatric ulcerative colitis. The V and J genes are TRBV7-2 and TRBJ2-3, with a tentative D gene TRBD2 over 5 matching bases. What was sequenced was blood. The CDR3 loop reads CASSLGLGEVTDTQYF. The DNA is as follows: TGTGCCAGCAGCTTAGGGTTGGGAGAGGTCACAGATACGCAGTATTTT.